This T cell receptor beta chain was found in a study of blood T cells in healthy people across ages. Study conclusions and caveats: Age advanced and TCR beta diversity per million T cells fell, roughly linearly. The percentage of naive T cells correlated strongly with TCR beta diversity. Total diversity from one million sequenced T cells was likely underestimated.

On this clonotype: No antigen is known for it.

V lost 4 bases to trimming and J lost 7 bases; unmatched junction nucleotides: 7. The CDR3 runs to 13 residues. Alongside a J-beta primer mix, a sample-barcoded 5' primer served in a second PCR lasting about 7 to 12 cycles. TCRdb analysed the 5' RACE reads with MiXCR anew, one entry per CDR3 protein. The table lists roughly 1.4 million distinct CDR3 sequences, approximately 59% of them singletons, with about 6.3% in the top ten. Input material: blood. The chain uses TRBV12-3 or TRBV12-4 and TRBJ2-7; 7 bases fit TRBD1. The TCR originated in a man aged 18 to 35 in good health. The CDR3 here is CASSWTSGGEQYF. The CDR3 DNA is TGTGCCAGCAGTTGGACCTCAGGGGGTGAGCAGTACTTC.